One and the same sample provided the 15 T cell receptor beta chains below, sequenced in a study of cytotoxic CD8 clonotypes in ibrutinib-treated CLL. Assay used: immunoSEQ multiplex PCR; TCRdb lists only in-frame clones, some missing. The sample has 65,000 to 85,000 clones, approximately 90% seen once. The starting material was PBMCs, obtained after 12 months of ibrutinib treatment. These receptors were obtained from a human donor with chronic lymphocytic leukemia.

The rearrangement uses TRBV19 and TRBJ2-7; 9 bases are shared with TRBD1. Trimming took 4 bases from V and 2 from J; bases not matched to a gene: 6. Germline assignment: CDR1 LNHDA and CDR2 SQIVND (reference sequence). CDR3 length: 15 amino acids. The CDR3 DNA sequence: TGTGCCAGTAGTAGGGGACAGGGTCTTCCCTACGAGCAGTACTTC. Encoded protein: CASSRGQGLPYEQYF.

The CDR3: CASSMSGAYEQYF. The CDR3 DNA sequence: TGTGCCAGTAGTATGTCGGGGGCCTACGAGCAGTACTTC. This chain uses TRBV19 with TRBJ2-7; a possible D gene is TRBD2 (6 bases). From germline, CDR1 is LNHDA and CDR2 SQIVND (reference sequence). Trimming left V 3 bases short and J 2 bases short, with 8 bases between. This CDR3 comprises 13 residues.

The chain couples TRBV5-4 to TRBJ2-2; 7 bases are shared with TRBD1. The CDR3 spans 14 residues. J lost 7 bases, V lost 1 base, and 4 bases had no gene match. Germline CDR1 and CDR2: SGHNT and YYREEE (reference sequence). Written as DNA, the CDR3 is TGTGCCAGCAGCTTGAGCAGGGGGATCGGGGAGCTGTTTTTT. It translates to CASSLSRGIGELFF.

The chain links TRBV15 to TRBJ2-7; perhaps TRBD1 as D (5 bases). CDR1 is LNHNV, CDR2 YYDKDF, per germline (reference sequence). Deletions cut 1 base from V and 1 base from J, with 8 bases between. The CDR3 covers 14 residues. The CDR3 nucleotides read TGTGCCACCAGCAGAGTGCCAGGGTCCTACGAGCAGTACTTC. The encoded protein is CATSRVPGSYEQYF.

Note on this clone: An end of the junction differs from the germline gene, which may be a read error. V gene TRBV30 combines with J gene TRBJ2-3, with 7 bases fitting TRBD2. Germline V gene sequence: CDR1 GTSNPN, CDR2 SVGIG (reference sequence). The CDR3 loop spans 8 amino acids. This CDR3 is CAWKGRDF. DNA for the CDR3: TGTGCCTGGAAGGGGAGGGATTTT.

The chain is built from TRBV4-2 and TRBJ2-7; 10 positions match TRBD2. CDR1 is LGHNA and CDR2 is YNFKEQ in the germline V gene. CDR3 length: 15 residues. The V gene end was trimmed by 0 bases and the J gene end by 1 base; junction bases not matched to a gene: 0. CDR3 DNA: TGTGCCAGCAGCCAAGAACTAGCGGGATCCTACGAGCAGTACTTC. Protein: CASSQELAGSYEQYF.

This clone showed up just once. This rearrangement joins TRBV28 to TRBJ1-2, with 7 positions matching TRBD1. The germline gives CDR1 MDHEN, CDR2 SYDVKM. V trimming: 5 bases; J trimming: 8 bases; junction bases outside the gene matches: 5. The length of the CDR3 is 12 residues. The CDR3 nucleotides are TGTGCCAGCAGTGGTGACAGGGAAGGCTACACCTTC. Translation gives CASSGDREGYTF.

The CDR3 DNA reads as TGTGCCAGCAGCCTACCAGCGGGAGCTTACGAGCAGTACTTC. Residues: CASSLPAGAYEQYF. V and J are TRBV7-2 and TRBJ2-7; 8 bases agree with TRBD2. This CDR3 comprises 14 residues. Germline CDR1 and CDR2: SGHTA and FQGNSA. After removal of 5 bases from V and 4 bases from J, the junction contained 7 bases not matched to a gene.

This chain uses TRBV30 with TRBJ2-6; D could derive from TRBD1 or TRBD2 (5 bases each). Germline loops: CDR1 GTSNPN, CDR2 SVGIG (reference sequence). The V and J ends lost 2 bases and 0 bases respectively, with 8 bases between them. The length of the CDR3 is 15 residues. The CDR3 coding sequence is TGTGCCTGGAGTCCGGGGCGCTCTGGGGCCAACGTCCTGACTTTC. Protein: CAWSPGRSGANVLTF. Together with reference TRBV30 and TRBJ2-6, the CDR3 gives the full variable domain: SQTIHQWPATLVQPVGSPLSLECTVEGTSNPNLYWYRQAAGRGLQLLFYSVGIGQISSEVPQNLSASRPQDRQFILSSKKLLLSDSGFYLCAWSPGRSGANVLTFGAGSRLTVL.

A remark on this clone: The same CDR3 arises from other DNA sequences in this sample as well. The chain uses TRBV7-9 and TRBJ1-2; perhaps TRBD1 as D (5 bases). Trimming removed 5 bases at V and 5 bases at J, with 15 bases between. Germline loops: CDR1 SEHNR, CDR2 FQNEAQ (reference sequence). CDR3 length equals 14 residues. The CDR3 region has the DNA TGTGCCAGCAGCCTACTTGTCAGGGCGTATGGCTACACCTTC. Translation gives CASSLLVRAYGYTF.

The V call is TRBV21-1, the J call TRBJ1-3; TRBD1 is the table's D call and was not checked against the DNA. TRBV21-1 is designated a pseudogene. The CDR3 covers 17 residues. The CDR3 coding sequence is TGTGCCAGCAACTACCGGGACAGGAGATTTTCTGGAAACACCATATATTTT. It specifies CASNYRDRRFSGNTIYF.

J is TRBJ2-2 and V is TRBV2; 13 bases are a match to TRBD2. CDR3 length equals 15 residues. The J segment lost 7 bases and the V segment lost 6 bases, leaving 5 bases of the junction unmatched. From germline, CDR1 is SNHLY and CDR2 FYNNEI. CDR3 in amino acids: CASRPRTSGSGELFF. The CDR3 nucleotides read TGTGCCAGCAGGCCTAGGACTAGCGGGAGCGGGGAGCTGTTTTTT.

The chain uses TRBV7-3 and TRBJ2-6; 11 bases are a match to TRBD1. The germline CDR1 and CDR2 sequences are SGHTA and FQGTGA. The J segment lost 2 bases and the V segment lost 5 bases, leaving 11 bases of the junction unmatched. There are 19 residues in the CDR3. The CDR3 region is CASSPRGGQGAPGANVLTF. The CDR3 nucleotides are TGTGCCAGCAGCCCACGGGGTGGACAGGGGGCTCCTGGGGCCAACGTCCTGACTTTC. Combining the CDR3 with reference TRBV7-3 and TRBJ2-6 gives the whole variable domain GAGVSQTPSNKVTEKGKYVELRCDPISGHTALYWYRQSLGQGPEFLIYFQGTGAADDSGLPNDRFFAVRPEGSVSTLKIQRTERGDSAVYLCASSPRGGQGAPGANVLTFGAGSRLTVL.

The CDR3 here is CASNLDRGGYGYTF. CDR3 DNA: TGTGCCAGCAACTTGGACAGGGGGGGCTATGGCTACACCTTC. V and J are TRBV27 and TRBJ1-2; TRBD1 agrees at 10 bases. With V trimmed by 7 bases and J by 4 bases, 6 bases remained unmatched. This CDR3 comprises 14 residues. CDR1 and CDR2 from the germline V gene are MNHEY and SMNVEV (reference sequence).

V and J are TRBV4-2 and TRBJ2-7; maybe TRBD1 (6 bases). Per germline, CDR1 LGHNA and CDR2 YNFKEQ. CDR3 size: 14 residues. Deletions cut 3 bases from V and 1 base from J, with 10 bases between. The CDR3 sequence is CASSQRTGSYEQYF. CDR3 bases: TGTGCCAGCAGCCAGAGAACAGGGTCCTACGAGCAGTACTTC.